This TCR beta chain is from a study of blood T cells in healthy people across ages. Findings of the study overall: Diversity estimates from one million T cells were considered underestimates.

This clonotype was observed a few times. Its antigen is unknown. Then a second PCR, running about 7 to 11 cycles, was carried out with a sample-barcoded 5' primer and a J-beta primer mix. TCRdb redid the calling of the 5' RACE reads with MiXCR, one entry per CDR3 protein. There are around 790,000 distinct CDR3 sequences in the sample; under 55% occur only once, and around 18% lies in the top ten. This TCR was sampled from a man aged 55 to 70 in good health. Specimen: blood.

This CDR3 reads CSVGTKTYNEQFF. CDR3 bases: TGCAGTGTTGGGACTAAAACCTACAATGAGCAGTTCTTC. The chain has TRBV20-1 and TRBJ2-1; TRBD2 matches 7 bases. Trimming took 7 bases from V and 2 from J; bases not matched to a gene: 5. CDR1 and CDR2 from the germline V gene are DFQATT and SNEGSKA (reference sequence). The CDR3 has 13 residues.